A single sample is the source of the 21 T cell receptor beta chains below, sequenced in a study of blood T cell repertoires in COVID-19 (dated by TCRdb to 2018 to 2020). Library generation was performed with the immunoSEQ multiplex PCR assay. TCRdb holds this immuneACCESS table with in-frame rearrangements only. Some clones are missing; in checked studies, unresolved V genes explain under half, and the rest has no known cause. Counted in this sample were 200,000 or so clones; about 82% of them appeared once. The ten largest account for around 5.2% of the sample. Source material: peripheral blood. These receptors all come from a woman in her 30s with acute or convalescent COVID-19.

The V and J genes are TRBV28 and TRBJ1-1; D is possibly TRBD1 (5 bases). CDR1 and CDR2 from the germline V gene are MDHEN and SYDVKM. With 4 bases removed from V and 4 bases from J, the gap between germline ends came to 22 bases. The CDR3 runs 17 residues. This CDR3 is CASSSGLRLIDGTEAFF. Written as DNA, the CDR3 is TGTGCCAGCAGTTCAGGGTTGCGCTTAATCGACGGCACTGAAGCTTTCTTT.

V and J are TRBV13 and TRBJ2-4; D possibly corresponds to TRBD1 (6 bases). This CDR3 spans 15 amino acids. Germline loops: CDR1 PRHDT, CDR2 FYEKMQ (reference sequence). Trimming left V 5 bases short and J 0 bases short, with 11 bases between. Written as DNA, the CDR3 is TGTGCCAGCAGCGGCAGGGGTGGAGCCAAAAACATTCAGTACTTC. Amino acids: CASSGRGGAKNIQYF.

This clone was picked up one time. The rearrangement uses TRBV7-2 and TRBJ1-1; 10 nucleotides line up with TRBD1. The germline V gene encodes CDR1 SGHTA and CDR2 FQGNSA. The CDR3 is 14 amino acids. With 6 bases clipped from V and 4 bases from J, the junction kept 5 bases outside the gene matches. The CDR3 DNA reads TGTGCCAGCAGTCACGGACAGGGGGGCACTGAAGCTTTCTTT. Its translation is CASSHGQGGTEAFF.

The CDR3 loop is CASREGQGSYGYTF. The CDR3 DNA reads TGTGCCAGCAGAGAGGGACAGGGCAGCTATGGCTACACCTTC. The J gene is TRBJ1-2, the V gene TRBV6-5, with 9 nucleotides matching TRBD1. V lost 6 bases to trimming and J lost 4 bases; unmatched junction nucleotides: 6. This CDR3 comprises 14 residues. Per the germline V gene, CDR1 is MNHEY and CDR2 is SVGAGI.

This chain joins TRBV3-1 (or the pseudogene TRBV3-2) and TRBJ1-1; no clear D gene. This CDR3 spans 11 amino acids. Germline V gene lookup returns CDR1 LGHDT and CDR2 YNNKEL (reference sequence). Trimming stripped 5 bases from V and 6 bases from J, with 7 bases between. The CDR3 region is CASSLKSEAFF. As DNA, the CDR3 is TGTGCCAGCAGCTTAAAATCTGAAGCTTTCTTT.

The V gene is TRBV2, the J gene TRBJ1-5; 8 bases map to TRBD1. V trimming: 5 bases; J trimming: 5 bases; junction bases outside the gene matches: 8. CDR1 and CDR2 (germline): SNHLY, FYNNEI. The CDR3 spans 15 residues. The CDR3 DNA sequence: TGTGCCAGCAGTCCCGGACAGGGCCCTTATCAGCCCCAGCATTTT. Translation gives CASSPGQGPYQPQHF.

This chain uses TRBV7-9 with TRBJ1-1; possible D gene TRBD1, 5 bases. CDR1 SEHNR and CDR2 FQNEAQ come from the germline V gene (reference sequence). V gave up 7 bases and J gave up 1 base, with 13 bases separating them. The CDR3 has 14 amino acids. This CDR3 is CASTPLGQNTEAFF. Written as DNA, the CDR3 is TGTGCCAGCACACCTCTGGGGCAGAACACTGAAGCTTTCTTT.

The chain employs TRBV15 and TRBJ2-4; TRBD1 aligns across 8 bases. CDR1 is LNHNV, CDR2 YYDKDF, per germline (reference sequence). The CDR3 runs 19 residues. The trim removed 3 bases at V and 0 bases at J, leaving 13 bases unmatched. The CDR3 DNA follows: TGTGCCACCAGCAGCCTCCCGGGACAGGTTCCCGTAGCCAAAAACATTCAGTACTTC. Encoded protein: CATSSLPGQVPVAKNIQYF.

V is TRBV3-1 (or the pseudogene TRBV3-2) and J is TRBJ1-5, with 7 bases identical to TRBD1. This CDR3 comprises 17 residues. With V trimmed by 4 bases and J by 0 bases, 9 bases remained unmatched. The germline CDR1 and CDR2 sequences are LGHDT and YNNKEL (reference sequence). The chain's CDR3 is CASSPTGLGDSNQPQHF. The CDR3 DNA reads TGTGCCAGCAGCCCGACAGGGTTGGGGGATAGCAATCAGCCCCAGCATTTT.

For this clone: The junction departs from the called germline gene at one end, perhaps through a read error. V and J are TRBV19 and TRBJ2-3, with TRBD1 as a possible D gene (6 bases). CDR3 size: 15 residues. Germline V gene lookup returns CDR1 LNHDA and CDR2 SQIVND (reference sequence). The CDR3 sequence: CASSMAQGSIDTQYF. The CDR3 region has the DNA TGTGCCAGTAGTATGGCACAGGGTAGCATAGATACGCAGTATTTT.

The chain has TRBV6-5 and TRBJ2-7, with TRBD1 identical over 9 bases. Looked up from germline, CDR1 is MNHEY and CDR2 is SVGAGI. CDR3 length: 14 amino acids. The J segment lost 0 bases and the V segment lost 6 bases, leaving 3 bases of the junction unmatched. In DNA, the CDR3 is TGTGCCAGCAGGCTGACAGGGGGCTCCTACGAGCAGTACTTC. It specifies CASRLTGGSYEQYF.

Written as DNA, the CDR3 is TGCGCCAGCAGCGTTAAACGGGGGGGCTCCTACGAGCAGTACTTC. Amino acid sequence: CASSVKRGGSYEQYF. The genes are TRBV5-1 and TRBJ2-7, with 8 bases lining up with TRBD2. The V gene's germline CDR1 is SGHRS and CDR2 YFSETQ. This CDR3 contains 15 residues. The junction had 6 bases not matched to a gene; V was cut back by 4 bases and J by 0 bases.

The CDR3 sequence: CASRGGPNTGELFF. As DNA, the CDR3 is TGTGCCAGCAGGGGGGGGCCGAACACCGGGGAGCTGTTTTTT. V and J are TRBV6-5 and TRBJ2-2; maybe TRBD2 (7 bases). The CDR3 extends over 14 amino acids. CDR1 is MNHEY and CDR2 is SVGAGI in the germline V gene. Trimming removed 6 bases from V and 0 bases from J, with 8 bases in between.

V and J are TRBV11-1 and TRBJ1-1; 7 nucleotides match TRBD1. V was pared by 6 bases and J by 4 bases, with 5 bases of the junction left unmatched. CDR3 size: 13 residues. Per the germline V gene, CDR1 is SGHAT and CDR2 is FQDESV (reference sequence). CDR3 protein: CASRGQGVTEAFF. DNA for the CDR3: TGTGCCAGCAGAGGGCAGGGGGTCACTGAAGCTTTCTTT.

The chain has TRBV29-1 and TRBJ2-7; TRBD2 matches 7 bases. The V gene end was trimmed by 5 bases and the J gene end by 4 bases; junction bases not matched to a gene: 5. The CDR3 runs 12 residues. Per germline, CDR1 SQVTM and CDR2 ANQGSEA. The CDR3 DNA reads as TGCAGCGTTTCTGGGGGGGGGTACGAGCAGTACTTC. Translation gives CSVSGGGYEQYF.

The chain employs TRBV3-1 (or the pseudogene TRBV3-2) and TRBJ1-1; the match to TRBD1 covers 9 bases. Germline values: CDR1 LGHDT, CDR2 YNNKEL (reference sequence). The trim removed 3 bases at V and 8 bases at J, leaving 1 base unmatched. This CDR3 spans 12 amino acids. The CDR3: CASSQGTGEAFF. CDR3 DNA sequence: TGTGCCAGCAGCCAGGGGACAGGGGAAGCTTTCTTT.

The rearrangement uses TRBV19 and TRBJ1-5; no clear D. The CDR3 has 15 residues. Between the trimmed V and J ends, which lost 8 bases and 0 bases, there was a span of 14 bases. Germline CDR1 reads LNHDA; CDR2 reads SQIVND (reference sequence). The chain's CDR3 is CASRGRPYSNQPQHF. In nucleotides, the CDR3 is TGTGCCAGTCGGGGTAGGCCGTATAGCAATCAGCCCCAGCATTTT. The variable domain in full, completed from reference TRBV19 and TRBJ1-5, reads DGGITQSPKYLFRKEGQNVTLSCEQNLNHDAMYWYRQDPGQGLRLIYYSQIVNDFQKGDIAEGYSVSREKKESFPLTVTSAQKNPTAFYLCASRGRPYSNQPQHFGDGTRLSIL.

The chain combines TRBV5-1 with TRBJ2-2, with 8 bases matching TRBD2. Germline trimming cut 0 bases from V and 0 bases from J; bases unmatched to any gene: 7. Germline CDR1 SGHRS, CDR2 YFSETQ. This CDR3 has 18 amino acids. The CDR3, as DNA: TGCGCCAGCAGCTTGGACGGAATAGCGGGGTCGAACACCGGGGAGCTGTTTTTT. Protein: CASSLDGIAGSNTGELFF.

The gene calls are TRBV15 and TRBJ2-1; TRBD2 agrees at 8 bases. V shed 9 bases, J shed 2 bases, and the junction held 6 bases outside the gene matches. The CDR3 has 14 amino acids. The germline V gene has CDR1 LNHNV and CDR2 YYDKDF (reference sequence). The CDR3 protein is CATTIAGTYNEQFF. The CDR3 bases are TGTGCCACGACCATAGCGGGAACCTACAATGAGCAGTTCTTC.

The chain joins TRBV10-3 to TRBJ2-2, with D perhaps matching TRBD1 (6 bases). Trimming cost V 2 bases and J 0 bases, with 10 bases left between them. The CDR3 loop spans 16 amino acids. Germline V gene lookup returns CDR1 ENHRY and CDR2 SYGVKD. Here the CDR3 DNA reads TGTGCCATCAGTGAGACCGGGACACCGAACACCGGGGAGCTGTTTTTT. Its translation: CAISETGTPNTGELFF.

CDR3 nucleotides: TGTGCCAGCAGCCCCTCGGGGGGCACGATGAACACTGAAGCTTTCTTT. Translation: CASSPSGGTMNTEAFF. The chain carries TRBV7-3 and TRBJ1-1, with D perhaps TRBD1 (6 bases). The length of the CDR3 is 16 residues. Germline CDR1 is SGHTA and CDR2 is FQGTGA. V lost 5 bases and J lost 0, with 16 bases in between. The complete variable domain, with remaining parts taken from reference TRBV7-3 and TRBJ1-1, reads GAGVSQTPSNKVTEKGKYVELRCDPISGHTALYWYRQSLGQGPEFLIYFQGTGAADDSGLPNDRFFAVRPEGSVSTLKIQRTERGDSAVYLCASSPSGGTMNTEAFFGQGTRLTVV.